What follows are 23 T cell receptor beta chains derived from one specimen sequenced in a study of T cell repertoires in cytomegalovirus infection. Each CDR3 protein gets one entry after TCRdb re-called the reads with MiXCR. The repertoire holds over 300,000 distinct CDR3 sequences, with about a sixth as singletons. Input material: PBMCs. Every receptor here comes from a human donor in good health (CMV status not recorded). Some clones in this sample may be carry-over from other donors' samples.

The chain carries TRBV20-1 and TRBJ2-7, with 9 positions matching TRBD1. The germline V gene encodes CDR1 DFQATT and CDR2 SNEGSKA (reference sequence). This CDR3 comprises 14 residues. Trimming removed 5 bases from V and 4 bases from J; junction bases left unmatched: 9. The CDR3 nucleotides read TGCAGTGCTGAAGGCGACAGGGGGAATTACGAGCAGTACTTC. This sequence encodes CSAEGDRGNYEQYF.

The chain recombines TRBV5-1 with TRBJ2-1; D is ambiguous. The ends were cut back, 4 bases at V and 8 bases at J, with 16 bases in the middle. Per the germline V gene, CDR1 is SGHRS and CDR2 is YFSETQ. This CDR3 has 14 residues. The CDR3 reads CASSLGQTSDEQFF. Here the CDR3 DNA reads TGCGCCAGCAGCCTAGGGCAAACGTCGGATGAGCAGTTCTTC. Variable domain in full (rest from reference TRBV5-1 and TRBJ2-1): KAGVTQTPRYLIKTRGQQVTLSCSPISGHRSVSWYQQTPGQGLQFLFEYFSETQRNKGNFPGRFSGRQFSNSRSEMNVSTLELGDSALYLCASSLGQTSDEQFFGPGTRLTVL.

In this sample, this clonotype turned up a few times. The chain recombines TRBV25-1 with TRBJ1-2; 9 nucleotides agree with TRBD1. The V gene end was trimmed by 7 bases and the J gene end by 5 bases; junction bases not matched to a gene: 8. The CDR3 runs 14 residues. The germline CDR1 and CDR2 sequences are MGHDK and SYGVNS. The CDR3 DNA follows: TGTGCCAGCACTAAGGGGACAGGGCAGTATGGCTACACCTTC. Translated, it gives CASTKGTGQYGYTF.

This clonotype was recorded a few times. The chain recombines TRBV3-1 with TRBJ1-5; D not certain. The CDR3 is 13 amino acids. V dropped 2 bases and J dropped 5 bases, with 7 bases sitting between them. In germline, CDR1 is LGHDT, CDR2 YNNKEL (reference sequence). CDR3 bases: TGTGCCAGCAGCCAACAGTCCCATCAGCCCCAGCATTTT. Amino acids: CASSQQSHQPQHF.

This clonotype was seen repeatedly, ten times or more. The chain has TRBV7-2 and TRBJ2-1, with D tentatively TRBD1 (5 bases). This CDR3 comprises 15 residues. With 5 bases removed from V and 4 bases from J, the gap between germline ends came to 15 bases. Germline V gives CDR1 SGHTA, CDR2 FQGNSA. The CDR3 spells CASSPGSGLYNEQFF. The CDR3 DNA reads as TGTGCCAGCAGCCCCGGTTCAGGGCTGTACAATGAGCAGTTCTTC.

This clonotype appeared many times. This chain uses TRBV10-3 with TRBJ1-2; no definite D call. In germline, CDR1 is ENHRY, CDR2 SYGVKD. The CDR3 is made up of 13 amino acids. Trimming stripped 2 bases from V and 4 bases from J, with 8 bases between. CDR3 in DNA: TGTGCCATCAGTGAGGTTGAGTTCTATGGCTACACCTTC. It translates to CAISEVEFYGYTF.

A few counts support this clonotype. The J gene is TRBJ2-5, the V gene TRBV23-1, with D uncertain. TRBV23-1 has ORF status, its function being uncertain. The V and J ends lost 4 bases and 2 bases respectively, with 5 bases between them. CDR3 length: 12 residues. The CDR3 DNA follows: TGCGCCAGCAGTCGGAGACAAGAGACCCAGTACTTC. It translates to CASSRRQETQYF.

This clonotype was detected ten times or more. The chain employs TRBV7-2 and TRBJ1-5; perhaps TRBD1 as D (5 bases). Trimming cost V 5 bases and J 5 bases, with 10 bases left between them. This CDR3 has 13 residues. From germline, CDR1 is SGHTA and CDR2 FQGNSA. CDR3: CASSRQRDQPQHF. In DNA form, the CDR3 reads TGTGCCAGCAGCAGACAGCGGGATCAGCCCCAGCATTTT.

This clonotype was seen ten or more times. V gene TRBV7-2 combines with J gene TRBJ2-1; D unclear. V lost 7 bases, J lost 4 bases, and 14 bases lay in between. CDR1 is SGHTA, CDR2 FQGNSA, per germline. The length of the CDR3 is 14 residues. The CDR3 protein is CASTRRGRYNEQFF. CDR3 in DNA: TGTGCCAGCACCCGGAGAGGACGATACAATGAGCAGTTCTTC.

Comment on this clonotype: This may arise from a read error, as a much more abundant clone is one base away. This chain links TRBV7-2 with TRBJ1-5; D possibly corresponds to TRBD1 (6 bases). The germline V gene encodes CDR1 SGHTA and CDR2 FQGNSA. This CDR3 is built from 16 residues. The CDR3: CANSLAGGAADQPQHF. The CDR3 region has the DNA TGTGCCAACAGCTTAGCGGGGGGGGCGGCGGATCAGCCCCAGCATTTT. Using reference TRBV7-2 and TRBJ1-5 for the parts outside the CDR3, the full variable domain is GAGVSQSPSNKVTEKGKDVELRCDPISGHTALYWYRQSLGQGLEFLIYFQGNSAPDKSGLPSDRFSAERTGGSVSTLTIQRTQQEDSAVYLCANSLAGGAADQPQHFGDGTRLSIL.

The CDR3 protein is CASSLMGQGGDEQFF. CDR3 DNA sequence: TGTGCCAGCAGCCTCATGGGACAGGGGGGCGATGAGCAGTTCTTC. This chain connects TRBV7-3 to TRBJ2-1; 11 bases map to TRBD1. The CDR3 extends over 15 amino acids. Germline V gives CDR1 SGHTA, CDR2 FQGTGA. With 5 bases clipped from V and 8 bases from J, the junction kept 8 bases outside the gene matches.

CDR3 loop: CASSRGPGQEWGTQYF. CDR3 DNA: TGTGCCAGCAGCAGGGGACCAGGACAGGAGTGGGGTACGCAGTATTTT. The chain has TRBV11-1 and TRBJ2-3; 7 bases align to TRBD1. This CDR3 is 16 amino acids long. Trimming took 5 bases from V and 8 from J; bases not matched to a gene: 16. Germline V lookup: CDR1 SGHAT, CDR2 FQDESV (reference sequence).

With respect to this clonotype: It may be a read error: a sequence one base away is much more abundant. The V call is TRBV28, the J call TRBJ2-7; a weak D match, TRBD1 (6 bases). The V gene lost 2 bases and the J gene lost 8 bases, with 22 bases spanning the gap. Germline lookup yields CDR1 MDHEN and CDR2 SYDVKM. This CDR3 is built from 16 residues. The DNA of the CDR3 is TGTGCCAGCAGTTTACACAGGGCAGATTTATCCAGCAAGCAGTACTTC. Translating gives CASSLHRADLSSKQYF.

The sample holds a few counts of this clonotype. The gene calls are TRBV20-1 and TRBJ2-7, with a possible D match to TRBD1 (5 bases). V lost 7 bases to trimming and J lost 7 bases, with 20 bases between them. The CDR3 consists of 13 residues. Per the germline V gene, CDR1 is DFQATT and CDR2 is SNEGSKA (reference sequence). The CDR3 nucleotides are TGCAGTGTCAAGGGGCAGGGTTTTGGGGAGCAGTACTTC. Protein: CSVKGQGFGEQYF.

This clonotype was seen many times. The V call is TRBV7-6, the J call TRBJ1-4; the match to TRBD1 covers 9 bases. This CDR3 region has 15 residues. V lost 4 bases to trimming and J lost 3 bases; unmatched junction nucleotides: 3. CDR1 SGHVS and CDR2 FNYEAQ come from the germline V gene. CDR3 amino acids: CASSWTGASNEKLFF. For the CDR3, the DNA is TGTGCCAGCAGCTGGACAGGGGCGTCTAATGAAAAACTGTTTTTT.

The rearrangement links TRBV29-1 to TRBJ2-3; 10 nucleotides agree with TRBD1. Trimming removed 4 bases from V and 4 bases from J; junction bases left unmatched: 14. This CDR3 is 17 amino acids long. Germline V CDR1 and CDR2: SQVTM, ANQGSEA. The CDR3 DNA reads TGCAGCGTTGCCCATACATCGGACAGGGGGGCGGCAGATACGCAGTATTTT. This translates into CSVAHTSDRGAADTQYF.

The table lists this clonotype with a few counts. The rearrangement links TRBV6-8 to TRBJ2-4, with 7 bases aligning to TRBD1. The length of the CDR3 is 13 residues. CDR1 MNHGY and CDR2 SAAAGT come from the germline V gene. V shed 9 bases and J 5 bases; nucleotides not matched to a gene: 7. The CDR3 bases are TGTGCCAGTGCCACGGACAGGCAAAACATTCAGTACTTC. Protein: CASATDRQNIQYF.

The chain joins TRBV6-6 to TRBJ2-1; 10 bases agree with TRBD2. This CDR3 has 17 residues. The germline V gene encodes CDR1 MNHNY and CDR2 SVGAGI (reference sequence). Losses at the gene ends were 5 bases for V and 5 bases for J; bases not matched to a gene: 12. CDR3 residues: CASSMGRGLAVNNEQFF. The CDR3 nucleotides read TGTGCCAGCAGTATGGGGCGTGGACTAGCGGTGAACAATGAGCAGTTCTTC.

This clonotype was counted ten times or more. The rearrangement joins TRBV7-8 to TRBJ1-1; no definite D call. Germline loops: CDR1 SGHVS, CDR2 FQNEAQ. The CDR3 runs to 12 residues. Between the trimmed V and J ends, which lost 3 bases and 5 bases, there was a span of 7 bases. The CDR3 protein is CASSFGATEAFF. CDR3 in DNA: TGTGCCAGCAGCTTTGGAGCTACTGAAGCTTTCTTT.

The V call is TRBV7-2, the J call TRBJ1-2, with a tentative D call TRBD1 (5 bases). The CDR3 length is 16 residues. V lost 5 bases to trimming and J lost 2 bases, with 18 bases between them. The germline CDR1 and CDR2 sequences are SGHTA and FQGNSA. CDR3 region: CASSPGEGRGNYGYTF. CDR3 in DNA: TGTGCCAGCAGCCCCGGTGAGGGGAGGGGAAACTATGGCTACACCTTC.

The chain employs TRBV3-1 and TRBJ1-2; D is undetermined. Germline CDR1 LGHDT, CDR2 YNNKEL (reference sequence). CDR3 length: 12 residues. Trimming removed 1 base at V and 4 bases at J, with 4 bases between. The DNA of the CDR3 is TGTGCCAGCAGCCAAGTCAGCTATGGCTACACCTTC. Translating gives CASSQVSYGYTF.

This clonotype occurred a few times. The CDR3 coding sequence is TGTGCCAGCAGTTTCTGGGGGAAAGTAACTGAAGCTTTCTTT. Translating it yields CASSFWGKVTEAFF. The chain recombines TRBV12-3 or TRBV12-4 with TRBJ1-1, with D possibly TRBD1 on 5 matching bases. Trimming took off 3 bases at V and 5 bases at J, with 13 bases between the two ends. The CDR3 contains 14 residues.

This CDR3 reads CASSPRDGEKLFF. The CDR3 DNA reads as TGTGCCAGCAGCCCGAGGGACGGAGAAAAACTGTTTTTT. The rearrangement uses TRBV7-9 and TRBJ1-4, with D possibly matching TRBD1 (5 bases). The germline CDR1 and CDR2 sequences are SEHNR and FQNEAQ (reference sequence). The CDR3 length is 13 residues. The V and J ends lost 5 bases and 8 bases respectively, with 12 bases between them.